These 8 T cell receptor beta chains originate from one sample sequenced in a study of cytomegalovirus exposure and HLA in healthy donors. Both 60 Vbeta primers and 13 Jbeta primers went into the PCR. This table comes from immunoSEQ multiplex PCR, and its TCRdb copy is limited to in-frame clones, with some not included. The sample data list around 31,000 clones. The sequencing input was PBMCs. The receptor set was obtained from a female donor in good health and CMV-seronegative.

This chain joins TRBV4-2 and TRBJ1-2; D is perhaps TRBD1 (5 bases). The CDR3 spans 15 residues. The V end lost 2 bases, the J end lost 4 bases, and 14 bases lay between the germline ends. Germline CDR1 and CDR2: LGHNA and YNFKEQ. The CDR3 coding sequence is TGTGCCAGCAGCCAATCCCGGGGGGACGGCTATGGCTACACCTTC. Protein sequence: CASSQSRGDGYGYTF.

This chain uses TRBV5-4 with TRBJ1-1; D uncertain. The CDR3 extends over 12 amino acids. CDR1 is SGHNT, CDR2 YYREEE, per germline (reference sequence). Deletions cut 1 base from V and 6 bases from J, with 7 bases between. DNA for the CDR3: TGTGCCAGCAGCTTGCGGGATTCTGAAGCTTTCTTT. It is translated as CASSLRDSEAFF.

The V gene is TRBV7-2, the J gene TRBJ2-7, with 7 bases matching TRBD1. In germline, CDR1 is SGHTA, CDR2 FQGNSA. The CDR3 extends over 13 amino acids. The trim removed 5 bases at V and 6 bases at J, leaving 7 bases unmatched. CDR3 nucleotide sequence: TGTGCCAGCAGCCGTACAGGGGAAGGCGAGCAGTACTTC. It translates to CASSRTGEGEQYF.

In nucleotides, the CDR3 is TGTGCCAGCAGGCCGGGGGGGGGCCGCACAGATACGCAGTATTTT. Residues: CASRPGGGRTDTQYF. J is TRBJ2-3 and V is TRBV7-2; 8 bases match TRBD2. This CDR3 region has 15 residues. CDR1 and CDR2 (germline): SGHTA, FQGNSA. J lost 1 base, V lost 6 bases, and 6 bases had no gene match.

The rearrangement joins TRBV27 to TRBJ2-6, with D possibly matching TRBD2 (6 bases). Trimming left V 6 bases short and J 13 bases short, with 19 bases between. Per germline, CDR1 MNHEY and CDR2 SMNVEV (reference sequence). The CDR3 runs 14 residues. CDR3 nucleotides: TGTGCCAGCAGACAAACCGGGACTGGCTTGGTCCTGACTTTC. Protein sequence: CASRQTGTGLVLTF. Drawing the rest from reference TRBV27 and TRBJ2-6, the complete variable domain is EAQVTQNPRYLITVTGKKLTVTCSQNMNHEYMSWYRQDPGLGLRQIYYSMNVEVTDKGDVPEGYKVSRKEKRNFPLILESPSPNQTSLYFCASRQTGTGLVLTFGAGSRLTVL.

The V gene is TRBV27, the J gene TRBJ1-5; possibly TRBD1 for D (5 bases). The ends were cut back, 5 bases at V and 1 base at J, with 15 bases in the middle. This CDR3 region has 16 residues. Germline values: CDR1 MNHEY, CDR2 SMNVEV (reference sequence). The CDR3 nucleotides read TGTGCCAGCAGTCTTGTGGGGCTAAAAAGCAATCAGCCCCAGCATTTT. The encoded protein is CASSLVGLKSNQPQHF.

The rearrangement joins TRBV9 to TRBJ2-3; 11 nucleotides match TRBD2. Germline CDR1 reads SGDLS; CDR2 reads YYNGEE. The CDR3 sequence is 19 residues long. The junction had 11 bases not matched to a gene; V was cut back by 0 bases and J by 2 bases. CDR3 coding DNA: TGTGCCAGCAGCGTAGAGGCTCTAGCGGGGGGCCATTTCACAGATACGCAGTATTTT. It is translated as CASSVEALAGGHFTDTQYF.

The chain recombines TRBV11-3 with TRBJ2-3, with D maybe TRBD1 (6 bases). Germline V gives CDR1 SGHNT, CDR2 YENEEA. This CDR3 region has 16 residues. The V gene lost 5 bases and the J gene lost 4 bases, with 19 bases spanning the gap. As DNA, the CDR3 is TGTGCCAGCAGCCCAGCCCGTACAGGGCCGGCAGATACGCAGTATTTT. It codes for CASSPARTGPADTQYF.